The clone carrying this T cell receptor (beta chain) turned up a few times. The study defined stable Graves' hyperthyroidism as no ophthalmopathy progression within 18 months. This sample is part of a study of T cells in Graves' hyperthyroidism and ophthalmopathy. Amplified TCR beta CDR3 regions derived from RNA transcripts. Initially, a first-round RT-PCR of the TCR CDR3 employed the HTBI primer set. TCRdb re-called the multiplex PCR reads with MiXCR, one entry per CDR3 protein. The sample gives some 620,000 distinct CDR3 sequences, around 15% of which show up once; 3.8% is in the top ten. The ends were cut back, 5 bases at V and 7 bases at J, with 18 bases in the middle. Germline V lookup: CDR1 LNHNV, CDR2 YYDKDF (reference sequence). The CDR3 length is 15 residues.

The receptor's source is a woman aged 25 to 39 with Graves' hyperthyroidism. Input material: blood. This chain connects TRBV15 to TRBJ1-5; maybe TRBD1 (5 bases). CDR3: CATSRGTESWQPQHF. CDR3 DNA: TGTGCCACCAGCCGAGGGACGGAGTCCTGGCAGCCCCAGCATTTT.